This TCR beta chain was captured by sequencing in a study of blood T cell repertoires in COVID-19. The germline V gene has CDR1 SGHRS and CDR2 YFSETQ. V shed 4 bases and J 6 bases; nucleotides not matched to a gene: 9. The CDR3 loop spans 15 amino acids. Profiling relied on immunoSEQ multiplex PCR, and the TCRdb table lists in-frame clones only, not all of them. The sample lists around 390,000 clones, around nine tenths occurring once. The source is a woman between 50 and 59 years old who had recovered from COVID-19. The chain has TRBV5-1 and TRBJ2-1; 8 bases are shared with TRBD2. Material: PBMCs or T cells enriched from blood (not recorded which). The CDR3 DNA is TGCGCCAGCAGCCCCGGGTTGCGGGGGGTCAATGAGCAGTTCTTC. It is translated as CASSPGLRGVNEQFF.